What follows describes a single TCR beta chain. Its target is unknown. TCRdb reprocessed the 5' RACE reads and keeps a single row for each CDR3 protein, giving no DNA. The table counts 330,000 or so distinct CDR3 sequences; around 2% lies in the top ten. The source of the sample is a study of monozygotic twins with inflammatory bowel disease. Points from the study as a whole: Clonotype sharing was lower in IBD patients than healthy twins, most markedly with disease activity. The inverse Simpson measure of TCRbeta diversity was lower in IBD patients than in healthy co-twins.

In germline, CDR1 is LGHDT, CDR2 YNNKEL (reference sequence). The CDR3 is 13 amino acids. The chain links TRBV3-1 to TRBJ2-1; as DNA is missing, the TRBD1 call by TCRdb cannot be tested. This receptor was taken from a human donor with ulcerative colitis or Crohn's disease, or a healthy co-twin of an affected twin (not recorded which). The sequenced sample consisted of blood. The CDR3 spells CASSPWTDNEQFF.